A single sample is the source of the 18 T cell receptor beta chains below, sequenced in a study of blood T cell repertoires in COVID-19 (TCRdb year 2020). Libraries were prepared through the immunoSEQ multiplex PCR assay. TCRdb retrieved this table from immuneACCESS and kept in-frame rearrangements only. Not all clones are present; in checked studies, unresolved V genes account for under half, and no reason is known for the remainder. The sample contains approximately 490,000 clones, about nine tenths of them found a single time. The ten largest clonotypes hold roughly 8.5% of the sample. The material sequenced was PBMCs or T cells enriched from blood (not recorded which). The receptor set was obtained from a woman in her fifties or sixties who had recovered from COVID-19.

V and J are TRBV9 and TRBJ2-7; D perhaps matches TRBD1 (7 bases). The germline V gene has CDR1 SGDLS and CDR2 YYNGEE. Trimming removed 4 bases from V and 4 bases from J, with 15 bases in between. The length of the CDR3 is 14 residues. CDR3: CASSPPTGRYEQYF. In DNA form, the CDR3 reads TGTGCCAGCAGCCCCCCGACAGGGAGGTACGAGCAGTACTTC.

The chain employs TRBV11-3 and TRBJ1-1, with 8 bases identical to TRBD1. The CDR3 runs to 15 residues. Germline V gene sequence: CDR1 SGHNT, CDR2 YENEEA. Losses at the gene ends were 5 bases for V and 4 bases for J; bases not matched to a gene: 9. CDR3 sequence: CASSHRQGLGTEAFF. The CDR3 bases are TGTGCCAGCAGCCATAGACAGGGGCTGGGCACTGAAGCTTTCTTT.

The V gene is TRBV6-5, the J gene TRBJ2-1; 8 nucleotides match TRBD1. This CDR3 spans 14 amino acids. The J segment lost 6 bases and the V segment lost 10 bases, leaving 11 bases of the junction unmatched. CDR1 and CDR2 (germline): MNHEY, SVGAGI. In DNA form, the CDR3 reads TGTGCCACCACGCCCTCAACAGGGGGCAATGAGCAGTTCTTC. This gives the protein CATTPSTGGNEQFF.

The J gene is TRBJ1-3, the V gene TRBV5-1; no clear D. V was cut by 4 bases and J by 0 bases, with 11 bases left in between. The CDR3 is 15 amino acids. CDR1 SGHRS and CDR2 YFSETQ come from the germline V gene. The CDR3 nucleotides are TGCGCCAGCAGCCAAACCGGGAGCTCTGGAAACACCATATATTTT. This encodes CASSQTGSSGNTIYF.

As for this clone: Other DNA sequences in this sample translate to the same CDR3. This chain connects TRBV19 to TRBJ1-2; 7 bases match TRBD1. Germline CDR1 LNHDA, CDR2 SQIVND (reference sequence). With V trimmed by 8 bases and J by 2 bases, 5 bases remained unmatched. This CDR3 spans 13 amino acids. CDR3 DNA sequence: TGTGCCAGTCGCAGACAGGGAAACTATGGCTACACCTTC. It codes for CASRRQGNYGYTF.

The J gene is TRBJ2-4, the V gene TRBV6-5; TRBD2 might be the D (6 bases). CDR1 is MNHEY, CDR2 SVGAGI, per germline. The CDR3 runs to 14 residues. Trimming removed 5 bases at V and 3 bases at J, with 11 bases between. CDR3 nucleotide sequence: TGTGCCAGCAGTAGAAAGGAGGGCAAAAACATTCAGTACTTC. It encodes CASSRKEGKNIQYF.

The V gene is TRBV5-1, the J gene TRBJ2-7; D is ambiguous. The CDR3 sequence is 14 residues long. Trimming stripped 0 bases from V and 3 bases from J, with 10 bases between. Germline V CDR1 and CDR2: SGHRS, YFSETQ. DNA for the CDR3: TGCGCCAGCAGCTTGGGATCGGAGTACTACGAGCAGTACTTC. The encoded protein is CASSLGSEYYEQYF.

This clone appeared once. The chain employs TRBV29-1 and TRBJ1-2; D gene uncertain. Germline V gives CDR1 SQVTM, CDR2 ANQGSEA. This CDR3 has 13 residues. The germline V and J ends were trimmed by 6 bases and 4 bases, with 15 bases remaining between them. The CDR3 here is CSVTTALGYGYTF. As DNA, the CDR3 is TGCAGCGTCACCACCGCTCTAGGCTATGGCTACACCTTC.

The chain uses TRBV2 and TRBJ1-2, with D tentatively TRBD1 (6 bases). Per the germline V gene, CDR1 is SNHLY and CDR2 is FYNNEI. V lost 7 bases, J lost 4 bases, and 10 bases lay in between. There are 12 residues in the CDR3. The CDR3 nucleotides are TGTGCCAGCAAGATGGACAGCTATGGCTACACCTTC. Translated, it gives CASKMDSYGYTF. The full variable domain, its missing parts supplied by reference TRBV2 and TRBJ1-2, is EPEVTQTPSHQVTQMGQEVILRCVPISNHLYFYWYRQILGQKVEFLVSFYNNEISEKSEIFDDQFSVERPDGSNFTLKIRSTKLEDSAMYFCASKMDSYGYTFGSGTRLTVV.

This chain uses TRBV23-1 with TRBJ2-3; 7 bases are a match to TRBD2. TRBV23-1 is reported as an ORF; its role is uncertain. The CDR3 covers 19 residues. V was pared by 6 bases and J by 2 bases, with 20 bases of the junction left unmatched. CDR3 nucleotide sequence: TGCGCCAGCAGCCCACGTACAGTCATGCAGCGGGGAGTCACAGATACGCAGTATTTT. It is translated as CASSPRTVMQRGVTDTQYF.

The CDR3, as DNA: TGTGCTAGTGCCACGAGCGGAAGCTCCTACGAGCAGTACTTC. Protein product: CASATSGSSYEQYF. The rearrangement joins TRBV12-5 to TRBJ2-7, with a weak D call TRBD2 (5 bases). V was pared by 7 bases and J by 0 bases, with 13 bases between. The CDR3 has 14 residues. Germline V gene data show CDR1 as LGHNT and CDR2 as FRNRAP.

CDR3 amino acids: CSARDGTGQYV. The CDR3 DNA reads TGCAGTGCTAGAGACGGGACAGGTCAGTACGTC. The J gene is TRBJ2-7, the V gene TRBV20-1, with 8 nucleotides matching TRBD1. CDR3 length: 11 residues. Germline CDR1 reads DFQATT; CDR2 reads SNEGSKA (reference sequence). V shed 0 bases and J 10 bases; nucleotides not matched to a gene: 2.

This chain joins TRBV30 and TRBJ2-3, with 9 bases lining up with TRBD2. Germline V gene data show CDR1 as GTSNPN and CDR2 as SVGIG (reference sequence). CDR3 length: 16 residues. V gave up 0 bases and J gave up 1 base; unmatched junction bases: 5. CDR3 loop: CAWSVRLAGGTDTQYF. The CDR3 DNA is TGTGCCTGGAGTGTACGATTAGCGGGGGGCACAGATACGCAGTATTTT. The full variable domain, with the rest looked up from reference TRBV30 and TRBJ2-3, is SQTIHQWPATLVQPVGSPLSLECTVEGTSNPNLYWYRQAAGRGLQLLFYSVGIGQISSEVPQNLSASRPQDRQFILSSKKLLLSDSGFYLCAWSVRLAGGTDTQYFGPGTRLTVL.

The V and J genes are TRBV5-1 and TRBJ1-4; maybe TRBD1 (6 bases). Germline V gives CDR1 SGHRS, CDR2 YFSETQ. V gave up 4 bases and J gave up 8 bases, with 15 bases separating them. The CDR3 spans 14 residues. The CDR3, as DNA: TGCGCCAGCAGCCCTGGGACACTTAGGGAAAAACTGTTTTTT. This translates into CASSPGTLREKLFF.

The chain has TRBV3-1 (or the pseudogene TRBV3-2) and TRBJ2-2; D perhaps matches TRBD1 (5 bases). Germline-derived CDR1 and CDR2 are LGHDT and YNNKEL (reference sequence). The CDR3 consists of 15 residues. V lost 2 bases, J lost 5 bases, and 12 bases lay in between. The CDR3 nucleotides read TGTGCCAGCAGCCAACGAATACAGGTGACCGGGGAGCTGTTTTTT. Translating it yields CASSQRIQVTGELFF.

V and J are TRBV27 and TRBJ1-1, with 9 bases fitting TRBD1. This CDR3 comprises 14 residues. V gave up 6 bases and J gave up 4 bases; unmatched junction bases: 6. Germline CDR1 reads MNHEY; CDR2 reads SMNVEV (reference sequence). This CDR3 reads CASRGTGLTTEAFF. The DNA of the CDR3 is TGTGCCAGCAGGGGGACAGGGCTTACCACTGAAGCTTTCTTT.

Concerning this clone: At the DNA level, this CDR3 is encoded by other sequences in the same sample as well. The CDR3 protein is CASSPLAGVPSGANVLTF. CDR3 coding DNA: TGCGCCAGCAGCCCACTAGCGGGGGTACCCTCTGGGGCCAACGTCCTGACTTTC. The chain uses TRBV4-1 and TRBJ2-6, with 11 bases that match TRBD2. V lost 4 bases, J lost 0 bases, and 5 bases stayed unmatched. Germline V lookup: CDR1 MGHRA, CDR2 YSYEKL. The CDR3 covers 18 residues.

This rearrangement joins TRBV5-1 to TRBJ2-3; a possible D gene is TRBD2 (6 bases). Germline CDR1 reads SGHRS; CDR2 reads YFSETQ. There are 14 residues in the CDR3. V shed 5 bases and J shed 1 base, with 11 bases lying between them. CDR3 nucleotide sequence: TGCGCCAGCAGATCTAGCGAGGGCACAGATACGCAGTATTTT. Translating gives CASRSSEGTDTQYF.